This T cell receptor beta chain was identified during a study of spatial heterogeneity in lung cancer. At the level of the study: The library had UMIs, and each TCR and UMI pair averaged more than ten raw reads.

The study tagged each TCR cDNA molecule with a unique molecular identifier. One entry per CDR3 protein results from TCRdb running MiXCR on the 5' RACE reads. In the table there are about 2,900 distinct CDR3 sequences, about 9.1% of which are singletons. Time point given: sample taken at primary tumor resection. Without sorting, whole RNA was sequenced from tumor, nontumor lung or frozen PBMC. Between the trimmed V and J ends, which lost 10 bases and 6 bases, there was a span of 16 bases. Germline CDR1 is MNHNY and CDR2 is SVGAGI (reference sequence). This CDR3 spans 12 amino acids. As concerns this clonotype: No antigen is known for it.

Study-level results: Counts that tracked tumor mutation counts were those of expanded intratumoral alpha and beta TCRs. Estimated TCR-seq coverage of tumor T cells was only about 7.4% for alpha chains. For beta chains, the corresponding estimate was 12% to 15%.

This sequence originates from a female donor with early-stage non-small cell lung cancer. The chain links TRBV6-6 to TRBJ2-7; D possibly matches TRBD1 or TRBD2 (5 bases each). Sequencing was performed on lung tumor tissue, taken at surgery. CDR3 DNA sequence: TGTGCCACCTCAGGGACGGAAGGCGAGCAGTACTTC. Translated: CATSGTEGEQYF.